Sequencing of this T cell receptor (beta chain) was carried out in a study of Ad26.COV2.S vaccination and SARS-CoV-2 variants. The overall study: Vaccine-arm donor from the placebo-controlled COV1001 Ad26.COV2.S trial.

About this clone itself: The target antigen is unknown.

Described treatment: around 19 received Ad26.COV2.S at low or high dose, single or two shots; roughly five received placebo; per-sample allocation not given. Day 63 after the first vaccine or placebo injection was the time point for sampling. Overall study findings and caveats: The study found higher spike-specific TCR breadth in vaccine than placebo recipients. Recipients of either vaccine or placebo displayed similar breadth of non-spike TCRs. There was reportedly substantial breadth in spike-specific CD8+ and CD4+ T cell responses after vaccination.

Method: immunoSEQ multiplex PCR; TCRdb's copy keeps in-frame clones and lacks some. The sample has around 300,000 clones; approximately 87% are singletons. The sample here was peripheral blood, taken in a trial of Ad26.COV2.S vaccine versus placebo. The receptor comes from a person aged 18-60 years who received the Ad26.COV2.S COVID-19 vaccine or a placebo.

The CDR3: CASSIAGTGEYGYTF. CDR3 nucleotides: TGTGCCAGTAGTATAGCCGGTACAGGGGAATATGGCTACACCTTC. The chain links TRBV19 to TRBJ1-2; 7 positions agree with TRBD1. V was clipped by 1 base and J by 5 bases; unmatched bases: 7. This CDR3 contains 15 residues. CDR1 is LNHDA, CDR2 SQIVND, per germline (reference sequence).